The rows below give T cell receptor beta chains drawn from one sample of a study of OX40 agonist ivuxolimab in advanced cancers. The data were produced by immunoSEQ multiplex PCR, yet TCRdb's version contains in-frame clones alone and is incomplete. The sample shows 52,000 or so clones, 84% of them seen only once. Sequenced here: CD4+ or CD8+ T cells sorted from blood, sampled in a trial of the OX40 agonist ivuxolimab. The receptors were sampled from an adult with an advanced solid tumor such as melanoma, head and neck, liver or kidney cancer. CDR3s include the opening cysteine and the closing phenylalanine or tryptophan. A D gene is named only where the DNA matches it firmly. The size of a clone is reported for some rows only, either as once, few or many, or as a class for expanded clones.

CASSEGRLAGGNRETQYF | TGTGCCAGCAGTGAAGGGCGGCTAGCGGGAGGGAATAGAGAGACCCAGTACTTC | TRBJ2-5 | TRBD2 | 18 | TRBV6-1 | few
CASSRAQDNYGYTF | TGTGCCAGCAGCCGAGCCCAGGATAACTATGGCTACACCTTC | TRBJ1-2 | . | 14 | TRBV28 | .
CSVQFQGGTEAFF | TGCAGCGTTCAGTTCCAGGGAGGGACTGAAGCTTTCTTT | TRBJ1-1 | . | 13 | TRBV29-1 | .
CASSQVAQGVGGYTF | TGCGCCAGCAGCCAAGTCGCACAGGGGGTCGGAGGCTACACCTTC | TRBJ1-2 | TRBD1 | 15 | TRBV4-3 | .
CASAGYEAFF | TGTGCCTCCGCCGGGTATGAAGCTTTCTTT | TRBJ1-1 | . | 10 | TRBV6-5 | once
CASSQGFTGSSYNEQFF | TGCGCCAGCAGCCAGGGATTCACAGGGAGCTCCTACAATGAGCAGTTCTTC | TRBJ2-1 | . | 17 | TRBV4-1 | .
CASPYEQYF | TGTGCCAGCCCATACGAGCAGTACTTC | TRBJ2-7 | . | 9 | TRBV3-2 | .
CATTSGYNEQFF | TGTGCCACGACTAGCGGCTACAATGAGCAGTTCTTC | TRBJ2-1 | TRBD2 | 12 | TRBV10-3 | .
CASSFGQTGGGTEAFF | TGTGCCAGCAGCTTCGGTCAGACAGGGGGCGGAACTGAAGCTTTCTTT | TRBJ1-1 | TRBD1 | 16 | TRBV7-2 | .
CASSPARENYGYTF | TGTGCCAGCAGCCCCGCCAGGGAAAACTATGGCTACACCTTC | TRBJ1-2 | . | 14 | TRBV7-9 | few
CASSPGQLSNQPQHF | TGTGCCAGCAGCCCGGGACAGCTTAGCAATCAGCCCCAGCATTTT | TRBJ1-5 | TRBD1 | 15 | TRBV6-5 | .
CASSVRVEQETQYF | TGTGCCAGCAGCGTGAGGGTGGAACAAGAGACCCAGTACTTC | TRBJ2-5 | . | 14 | TRBV5-4 | .
CASSHQTGVYGYTF | TGTGCCAGCAGTCACCAGACAGGGGTCTATGGCTACACCTTC | TRBJ1-2 | TRBD1 | 14 | TRBV28 | once
CASSLEDTQYF | TGTGCCAGCAGTTTAGAGGATACGCAGTATTTT | TRBJ2-3 | . | 11 | TRBV27 | once
CATKFRAGQANEKLFF | TGTGCCACCAAGTTTAGGGCGGGACAAGCAAATGAAAAACTGTTTTTT | TRBJ1-4 | . | 16 | TRBV15 | .
CASSRGQGRNQPQHF | TGTGCCAGTAGTCGGGGACAGGGAAGAAATCAGCCCCAGCATTTT | TRBJ1-5 | TRBD1 | 15 | TRBV19 | few